What follows is one T cell receptor (beta chain) and its context. Its matching antigen is unknown. Sequence at one end of the junction differs from germline and may be a read error. The data were obtained in a study of T cell repertoires in cytomegalovirus infection. At the level of the study: Public TCR beta signatures indicated both CMV infection and matching HLA type.

Whole-study findings and limits: Dominant in the ex vivo response were TCR beta clonotypes restricted by HLA-C and specific for CMV.

TCRdb fed the reads into MiXCR, producing one record per CDR3 protein. The data hold fewer than 700,000 distinct CDR3 sequences, with 20% to 30% observed a single time. The germline CDR1 and CDR2 sequences are SGHTA and FQGNSA. This CDR3 is built from 16 residues. The chain joins TRBV7-2 to TRBJ2-1, with 7 bases lining up with TRBD2. The sequence was obtained from a human donor in good health (CMV status not recorded). Some clones in this sample may be carry-over from other donors' samples. The sequencing sample was made of CD8+ T cells from PBMCs. DNA for the CDR3: TGTGCTAGCACCTTTCCACGGGGGGTCCTGTACAATGAGCAGTTCTTC. It yields the protein CASTFPRGVLYNEQFF.